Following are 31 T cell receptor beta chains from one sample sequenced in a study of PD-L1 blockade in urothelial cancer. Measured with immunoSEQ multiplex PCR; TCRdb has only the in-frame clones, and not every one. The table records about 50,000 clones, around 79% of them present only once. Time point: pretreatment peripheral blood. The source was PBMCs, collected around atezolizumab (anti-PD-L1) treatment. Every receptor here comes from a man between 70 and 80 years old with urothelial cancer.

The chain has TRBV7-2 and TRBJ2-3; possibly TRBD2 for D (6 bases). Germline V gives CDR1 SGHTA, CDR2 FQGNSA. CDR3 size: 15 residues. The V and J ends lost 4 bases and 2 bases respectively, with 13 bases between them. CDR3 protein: CASSSPGGVTDTQYF. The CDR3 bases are TGTGCCAGCAGCTCCCCGGGCGGGGTCACAGATACGCAGTATTTT.

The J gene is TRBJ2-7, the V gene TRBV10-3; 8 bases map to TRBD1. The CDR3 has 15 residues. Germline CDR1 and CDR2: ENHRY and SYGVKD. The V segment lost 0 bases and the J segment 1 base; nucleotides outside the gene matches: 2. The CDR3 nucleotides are TGTGCCATCAGTGAGTCGAACAGGGGGTCCTACGAGCAGTACTTC. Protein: CAISESNRGSYEQYF.

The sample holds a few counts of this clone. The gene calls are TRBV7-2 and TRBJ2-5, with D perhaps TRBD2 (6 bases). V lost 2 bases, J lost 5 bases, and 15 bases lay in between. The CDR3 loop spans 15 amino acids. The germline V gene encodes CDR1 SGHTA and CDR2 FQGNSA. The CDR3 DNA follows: TGTGCCAGCAGCTTAAGACGCCCCGCGGGGGAGACCCAGTACTTC. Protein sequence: CASSLRRPAGETQYF.

The CDR3 sequence: CASSQRTGFSGNTIYF. CDR3 coding DNA: TGTGCCAGCAGCCAGAGGACAGGGTTTTCTGGAAACACCATATATTTT. V usage is TRBV7-2 and J usage is TRBJ1-3; 8 bases match TRBD1. After removal of 5 bases from V and 1 base from J, the junction contained 7 bases not matched to a gene. Germline CDR1 reads SGHTA; CDR2 reads FQGNSA. CDR3 size: 16 residues.

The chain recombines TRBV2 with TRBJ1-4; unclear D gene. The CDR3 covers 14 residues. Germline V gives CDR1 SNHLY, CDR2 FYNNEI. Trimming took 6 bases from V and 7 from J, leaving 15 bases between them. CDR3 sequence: CASRPALEGEKLFF. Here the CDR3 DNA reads TGTGCCAGCAGACCAGCCCTGGAGGGTGAAAAACTGTTTTTT.

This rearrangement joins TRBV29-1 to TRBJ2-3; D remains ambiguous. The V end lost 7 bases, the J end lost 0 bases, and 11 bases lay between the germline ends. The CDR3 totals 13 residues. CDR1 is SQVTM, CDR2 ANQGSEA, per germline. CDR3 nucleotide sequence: TGCAGCGCGTCCTGGGCTAGCACAGATACGCAGTATTTT. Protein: CSASWASTDTQYF.

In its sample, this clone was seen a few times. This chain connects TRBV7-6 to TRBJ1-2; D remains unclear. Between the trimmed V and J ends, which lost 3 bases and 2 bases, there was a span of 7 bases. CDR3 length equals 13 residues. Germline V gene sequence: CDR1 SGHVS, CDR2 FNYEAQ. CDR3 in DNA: TGTGCCAGCAGCTTGAGCCACAACTATGGCTACACCTTC. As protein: CASSLSHNYGYTF.

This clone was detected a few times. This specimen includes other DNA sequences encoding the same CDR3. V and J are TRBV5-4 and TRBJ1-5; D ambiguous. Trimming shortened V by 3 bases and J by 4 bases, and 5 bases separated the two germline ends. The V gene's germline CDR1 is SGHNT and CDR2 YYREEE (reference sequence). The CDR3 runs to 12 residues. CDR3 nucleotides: TGTGCCAGCAGCTCCCCGAATCAGCCCCAGCATTTT. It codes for CASSSPNQPQHF. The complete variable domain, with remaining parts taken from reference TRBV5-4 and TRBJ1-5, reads ETGVTQSPTHLIKTRGQQVTLRCSSQSGHNTVSWYQQALGQGPQFIFQYYREEENGRGNFPPRFSGLQFPNYSSELNVNALELDDSALYLCASSSPNQPQHFGDGTRLSIL.

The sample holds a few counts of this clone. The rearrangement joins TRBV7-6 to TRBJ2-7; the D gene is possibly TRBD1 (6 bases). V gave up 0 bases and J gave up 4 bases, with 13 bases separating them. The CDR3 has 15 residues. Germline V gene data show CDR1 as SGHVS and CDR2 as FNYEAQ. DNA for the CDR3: TGTGCCAGCAGCTTAGCGCATGGGGGCACTTACGAGCAGTACTTC. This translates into CASSLAHGGTYEQYF.

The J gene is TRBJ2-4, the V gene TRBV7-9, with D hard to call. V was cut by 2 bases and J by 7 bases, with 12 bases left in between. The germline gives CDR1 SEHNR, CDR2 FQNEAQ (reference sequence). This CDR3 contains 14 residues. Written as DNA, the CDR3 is TGTGCCAGCAGCTTATCGACATCCTGGAACATTCAGTACTTC. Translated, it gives CASSLSTSWNIQYF. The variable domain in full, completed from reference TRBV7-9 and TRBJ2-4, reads DTGVSQNPRHKITKRGQNVTFRCDPISEHNRLYWYRQTLGQGPEFLTYFQNEAQLEKSRLLSDRFSAERPKGSFSTLEIQRTEQGDSAMYLCASSLSTSWNIQYFGAGTRLSVL.

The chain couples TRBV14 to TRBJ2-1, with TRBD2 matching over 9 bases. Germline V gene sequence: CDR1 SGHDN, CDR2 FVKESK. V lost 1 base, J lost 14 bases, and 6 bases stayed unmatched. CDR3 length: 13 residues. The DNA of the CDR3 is TGTGCCAGCAGCCAAGGACTAGCGGATAGGGAGTTCTTC. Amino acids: CASSQGLADREFF.

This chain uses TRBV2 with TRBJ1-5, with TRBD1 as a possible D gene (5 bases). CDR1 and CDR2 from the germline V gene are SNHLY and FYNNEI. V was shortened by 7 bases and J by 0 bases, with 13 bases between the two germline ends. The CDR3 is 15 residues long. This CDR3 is CASTEGANSNQPQHF. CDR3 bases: TGTGCCAGCACGGAAGGGGCCAATAGCAATCAGCCCCAGCATTTT.

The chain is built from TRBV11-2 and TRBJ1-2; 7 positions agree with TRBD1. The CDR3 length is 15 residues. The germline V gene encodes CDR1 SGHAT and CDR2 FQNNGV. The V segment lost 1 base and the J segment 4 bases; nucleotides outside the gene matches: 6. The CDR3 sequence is CASSLARPGGYGYTF. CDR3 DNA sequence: TGTGCCAGCAGCTTAGCCCGTCCAGGGGGCTATGGCTACACCTTC.

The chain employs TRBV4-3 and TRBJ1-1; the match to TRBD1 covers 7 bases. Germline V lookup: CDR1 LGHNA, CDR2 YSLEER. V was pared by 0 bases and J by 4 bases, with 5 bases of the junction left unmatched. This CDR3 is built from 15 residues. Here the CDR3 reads CASSQDFQGGTEAFF. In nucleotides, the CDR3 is TGCGCCAGCAGCCAAGATTTCCAGGGGGGCACTGAAGCTTTCTTT.

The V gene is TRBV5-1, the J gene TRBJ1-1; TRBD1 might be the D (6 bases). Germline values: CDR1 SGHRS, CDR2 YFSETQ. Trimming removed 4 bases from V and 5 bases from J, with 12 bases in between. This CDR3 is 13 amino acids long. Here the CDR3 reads CASSLTGLTEAFF. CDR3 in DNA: TGCGCCAGCAGCCTTACAGGGCTGACTGAAGCTTTCTTT. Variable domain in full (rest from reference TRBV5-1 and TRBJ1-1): KAGVTQTPRYLIKTRGQQVTLSCSPISGHRSVSWYQQTPGQGLQFLFEYFSETQRNKGNFPGRFSGRQFSNSRSEMNVSTLELGDSALYLCASSLTGLTEAFFGQGTRLTVV.

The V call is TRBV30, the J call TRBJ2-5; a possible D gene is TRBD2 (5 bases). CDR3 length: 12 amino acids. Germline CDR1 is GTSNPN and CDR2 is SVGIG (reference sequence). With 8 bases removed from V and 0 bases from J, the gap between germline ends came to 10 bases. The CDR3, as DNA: TGTGCCGGAGGAGTCAACCAAGAGACCCAGTACTTC. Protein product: CAGGVNQETQYF.

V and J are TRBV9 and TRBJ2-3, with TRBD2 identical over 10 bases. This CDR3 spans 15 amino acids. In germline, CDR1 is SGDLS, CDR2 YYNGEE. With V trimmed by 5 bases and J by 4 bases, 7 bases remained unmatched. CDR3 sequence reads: CASSLTSGVSDTQYF. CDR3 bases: TGTGCCAGCAGTCTAACTAGCGGGGTCTCAGATACGCAGTATTTT. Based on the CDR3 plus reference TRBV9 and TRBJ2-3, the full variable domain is DSGVTQTPKHLITATGQRVTLRCSPRSGDLSVYWYQQSLDQGLQFLIQYYNGEERAKGNILERFSAQQFPDLHSELNLSSLELGDSALYFCASSLTSGVSDTQYFGPGTRLTVL.

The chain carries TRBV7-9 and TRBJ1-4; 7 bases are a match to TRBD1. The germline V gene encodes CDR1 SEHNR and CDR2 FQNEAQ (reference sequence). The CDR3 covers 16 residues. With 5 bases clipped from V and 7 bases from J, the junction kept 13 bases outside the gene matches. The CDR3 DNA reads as TGTGCCAGCAGCCCCCCGACAGGGAATGATGGTGAAAAACTGTTTTTT. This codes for CASSPPTGNDGEKLFF. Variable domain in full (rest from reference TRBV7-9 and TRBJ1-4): DTGVSQNPRHKITKRGQNVTFRCDPISEHNRLYWYRQTLGQGPEFLTYFQNEAQLEKSRLLSDRFSAERPKGSFSTLEIQRTEQGDSAMYLCASSPPTGNDGEKLFFGSGTQLSVL.

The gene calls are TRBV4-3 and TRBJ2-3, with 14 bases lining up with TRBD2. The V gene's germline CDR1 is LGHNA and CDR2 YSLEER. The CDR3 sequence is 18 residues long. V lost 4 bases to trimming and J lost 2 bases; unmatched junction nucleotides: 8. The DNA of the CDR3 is TGCGCCAGCAGCCCTCGGACTAGCGGGGGGTCATCCACAGATACGCAGTATTTT. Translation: CASSPRTSGGSSTDTQYF.

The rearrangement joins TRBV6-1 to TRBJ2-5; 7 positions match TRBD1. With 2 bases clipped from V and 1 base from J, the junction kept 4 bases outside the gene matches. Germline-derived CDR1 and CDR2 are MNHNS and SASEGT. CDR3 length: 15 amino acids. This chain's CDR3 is CASSEKGTVQETQYF. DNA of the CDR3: TGTGCCAGCAGTGAAAAGGGGACAGTCCAAGAGACCCAGTACTTC.

DNA of the CDR3: TGTGCCTGGAGTGTACATGGGACAGGGGAAAACATTCAGTACTTC. Its protein product is CAWSVHGTGENIQYF. This chain connects TRBV30 to TRBJ2-4, with 10 bases matching TRBD1. The CDR3 totals 15 residues. The germline V gene encodes CDR1 GTSNPN and CDR2 SVGIG (reference sequence). Losses at the gene ends were 0 bases for V and 5 bases for J; bases not matched to a gene: 4.

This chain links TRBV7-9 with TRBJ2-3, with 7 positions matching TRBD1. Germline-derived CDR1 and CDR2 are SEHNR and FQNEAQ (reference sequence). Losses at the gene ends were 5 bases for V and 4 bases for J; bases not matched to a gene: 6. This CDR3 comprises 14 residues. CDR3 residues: CASSPGQVPDTQYF. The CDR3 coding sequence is TGTGCCAGCAGCCCTGGACAGGTACCAGATACGCAGTATTTT.

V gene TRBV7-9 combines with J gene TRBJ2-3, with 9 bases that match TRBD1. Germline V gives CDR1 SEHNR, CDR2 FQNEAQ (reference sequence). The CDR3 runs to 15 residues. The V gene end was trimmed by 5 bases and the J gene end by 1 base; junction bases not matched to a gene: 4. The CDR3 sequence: CASSGQGRGTDTQYF. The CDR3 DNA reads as TGTGCCAGCAGCGGACAGGGGAGAGGCACAGATACGCAGTATTTT.

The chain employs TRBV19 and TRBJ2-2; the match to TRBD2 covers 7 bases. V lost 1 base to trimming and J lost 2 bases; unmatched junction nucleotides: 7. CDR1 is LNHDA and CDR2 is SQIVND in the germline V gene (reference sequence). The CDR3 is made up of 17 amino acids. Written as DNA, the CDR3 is TGTGCCAGTAGTATAGTGAGGAGCGGGAAAAACACCGGGGAGCTGTTTTTT. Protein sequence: CASSIVRSGKNTGELFF.

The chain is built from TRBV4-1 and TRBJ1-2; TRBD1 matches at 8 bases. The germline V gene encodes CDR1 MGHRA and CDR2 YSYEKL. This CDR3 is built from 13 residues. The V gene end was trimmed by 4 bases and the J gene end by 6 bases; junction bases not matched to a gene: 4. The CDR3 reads CASSRTGLDGYTF. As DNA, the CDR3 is TGCGCCAGCAGCCGGACAGGGCTAGATGGCTACACCTTC.

CDR3 region: CASSRGQGSKNIQYF. The CDR3, as DNA: TGCGCCAGCAGCCGAGGACAGGGGTCCAAAAACATTCAGTACTTC. The chain joins TRBV4-1 to TRBJ2-4, with 9 nucleotides matching TRBD1. The V and J ends lost 4 bases and 2 bases, in that order; junction bases with no gene match: 3. CDR1 MGHRA and CDR2 YSYEKL come from the germline V gene. The CDR3 length is 15 residues.

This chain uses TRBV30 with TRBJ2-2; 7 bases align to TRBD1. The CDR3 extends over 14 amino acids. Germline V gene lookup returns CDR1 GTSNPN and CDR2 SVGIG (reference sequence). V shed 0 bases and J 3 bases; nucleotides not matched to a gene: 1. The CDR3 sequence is CAWSVGQDTGELFF. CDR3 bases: TGTGCCTGGAGTGTAGGACAGGACACCGGGGAGCTGTTTTTT.

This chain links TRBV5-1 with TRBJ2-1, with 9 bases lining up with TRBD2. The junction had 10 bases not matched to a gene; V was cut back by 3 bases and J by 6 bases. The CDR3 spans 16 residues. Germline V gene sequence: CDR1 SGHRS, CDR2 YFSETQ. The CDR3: CASSSLSGGPRNEQFF. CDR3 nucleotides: TGCGCCAGCAGCTCACTAAGCGGGGGGCCTCGCAATGAGCAGTTCTTC.

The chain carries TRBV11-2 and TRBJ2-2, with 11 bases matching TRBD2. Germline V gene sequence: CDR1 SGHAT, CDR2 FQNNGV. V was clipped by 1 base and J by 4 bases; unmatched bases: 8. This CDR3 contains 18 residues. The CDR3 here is CASSLAPASGGITGELFF. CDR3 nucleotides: TGTGCCAGCAGCTTAGCCCCCGCTAGCGGGGGGATCACCGGGGAGCTGTTTTTT.

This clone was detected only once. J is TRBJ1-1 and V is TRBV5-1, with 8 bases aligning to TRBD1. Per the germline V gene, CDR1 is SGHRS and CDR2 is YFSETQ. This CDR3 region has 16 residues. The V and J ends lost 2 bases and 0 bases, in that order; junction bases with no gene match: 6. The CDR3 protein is CASSFRQGSLNTEAFF. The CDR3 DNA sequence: TGCGCCAGCAGCTTCCGACAGGGGTCCCTGAACACTGAAGCTTTCTTT.

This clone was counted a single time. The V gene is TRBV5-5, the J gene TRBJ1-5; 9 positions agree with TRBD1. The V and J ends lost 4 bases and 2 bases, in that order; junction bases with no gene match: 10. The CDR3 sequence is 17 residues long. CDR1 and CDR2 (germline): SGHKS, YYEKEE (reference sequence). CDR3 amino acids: CASSPGQGGVGNQPQHF. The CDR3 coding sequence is TGTGCCAGCAGCCCGGGACAGGGCGGGGTGGGCAATCAGCCCCAGCATTTT.